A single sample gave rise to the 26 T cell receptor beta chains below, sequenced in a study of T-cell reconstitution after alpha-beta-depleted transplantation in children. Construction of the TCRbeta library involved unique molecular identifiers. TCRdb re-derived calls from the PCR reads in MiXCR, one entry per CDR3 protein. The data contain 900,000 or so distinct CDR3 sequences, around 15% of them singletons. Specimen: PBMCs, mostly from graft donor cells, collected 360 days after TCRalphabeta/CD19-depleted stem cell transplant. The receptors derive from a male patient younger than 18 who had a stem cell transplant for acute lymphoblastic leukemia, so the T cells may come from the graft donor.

The CDR3 sequence: CASRDYPNYEQYF. Here the CDR3 DNA reads TGTGCCAGCAGGGACTACCCAAACTACGAGCAGTACTTC. The rearrangement uses TRBV27 and TRBJ2-7, with a tentative D call TRBD2 (6 bases). V lost 6 bases, J lost 3 bases, and 12 bases lay in between. Germline CDR1 is MNHEY and CDR2 is SMNVEV (reference sequence). The CDR3 totals 13 residues.

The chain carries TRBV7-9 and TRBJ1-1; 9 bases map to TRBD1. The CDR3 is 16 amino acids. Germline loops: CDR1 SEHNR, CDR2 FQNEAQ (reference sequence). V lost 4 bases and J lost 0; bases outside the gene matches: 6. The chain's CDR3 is CASSSGTGFVNTEAFF. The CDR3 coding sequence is TGTGCCAGCAGCTCGGGGACAGGGTTTGTGAACACTGAAGCTTTCTTT.

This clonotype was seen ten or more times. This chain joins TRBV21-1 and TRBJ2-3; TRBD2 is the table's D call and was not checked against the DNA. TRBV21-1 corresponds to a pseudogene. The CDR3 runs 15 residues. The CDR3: CASSKEKGVADTQYF. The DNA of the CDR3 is TGTGCCAGCAGCAAAGAGAAGGGAGTGGCAGATACGCAGTATTTT.

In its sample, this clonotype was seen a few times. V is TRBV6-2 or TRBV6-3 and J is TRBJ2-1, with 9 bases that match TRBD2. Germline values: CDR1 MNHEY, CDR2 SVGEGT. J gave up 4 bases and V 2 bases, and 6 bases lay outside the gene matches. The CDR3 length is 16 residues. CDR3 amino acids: CASSYLAGGLYNEQFF. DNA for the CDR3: TGTGCCAGCAGTTACCTGGCGGGAGGGCTTTACAATGAGCAGTTCTTC.

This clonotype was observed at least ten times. The CDR3 is CSVAAGTGGHEQYF. CDR3 nucleotides: TGCAGCGTGGCGGCCGGGACAGGGGGCCACGAGCAGTACTTC. This rearrangement joins TRBV29-1 to TRBJ2-7; 12 positions match TRBD1. The CDR3 loop spans 14 amino acids. Looked up from germline, CDR1 is SQVTM and CDR2 is ANQGSEA. After removal of 6 bases from V and 5 bases from J, the junction contained 8 bases not matched to a gene.

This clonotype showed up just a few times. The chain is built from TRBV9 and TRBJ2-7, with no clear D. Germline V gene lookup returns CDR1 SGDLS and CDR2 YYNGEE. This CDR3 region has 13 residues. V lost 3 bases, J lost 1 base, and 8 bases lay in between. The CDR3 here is CASSAWGSYEQYF. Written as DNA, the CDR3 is TGTGCCAGCAGCGCCTGGGGTTCCTACGAGCAGTACTTC.

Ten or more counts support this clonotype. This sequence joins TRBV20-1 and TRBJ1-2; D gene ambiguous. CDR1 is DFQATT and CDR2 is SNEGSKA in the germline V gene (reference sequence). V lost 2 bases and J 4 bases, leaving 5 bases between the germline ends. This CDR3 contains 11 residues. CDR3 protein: CSARPLYGYTF. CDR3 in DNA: TGCAGTGCTAGACCTCTCTATGGCTACACCTTC.

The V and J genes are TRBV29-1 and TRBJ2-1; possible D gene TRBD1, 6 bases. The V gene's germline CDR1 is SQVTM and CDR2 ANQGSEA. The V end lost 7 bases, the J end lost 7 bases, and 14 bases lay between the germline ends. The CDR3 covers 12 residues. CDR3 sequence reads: CSAQGLGNEQFF. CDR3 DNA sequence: TGCAGCGCTCAGGGGTTAGGAAATGAGCAGTTCTTC.

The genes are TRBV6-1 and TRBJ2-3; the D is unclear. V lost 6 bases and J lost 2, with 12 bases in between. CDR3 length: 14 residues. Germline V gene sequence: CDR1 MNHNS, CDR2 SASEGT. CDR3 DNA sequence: TGTGCCAGCAGGGCAGGTCCTCTCACAGATACGCAGTATTTT. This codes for CASRAGPLTDTQYF.

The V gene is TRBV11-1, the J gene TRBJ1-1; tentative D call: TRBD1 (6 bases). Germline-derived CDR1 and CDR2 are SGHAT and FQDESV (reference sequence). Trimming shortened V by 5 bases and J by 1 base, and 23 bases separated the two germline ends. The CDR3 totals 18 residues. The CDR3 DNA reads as TGTGCCAGCAGCACCCCGGGCAGGGGTCACCAGGGGAACACTGAAGCTTTCTTT. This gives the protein CASSTPGRGHQGNTEAFF.

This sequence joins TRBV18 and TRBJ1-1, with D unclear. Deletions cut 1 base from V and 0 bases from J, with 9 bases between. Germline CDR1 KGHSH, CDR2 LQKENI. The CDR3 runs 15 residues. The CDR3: CASSPLTVMNTEAFF. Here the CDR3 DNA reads TGTGCCAGCTCACCACTTACAGTGATGAACACTGAAGCTTTCTTT.

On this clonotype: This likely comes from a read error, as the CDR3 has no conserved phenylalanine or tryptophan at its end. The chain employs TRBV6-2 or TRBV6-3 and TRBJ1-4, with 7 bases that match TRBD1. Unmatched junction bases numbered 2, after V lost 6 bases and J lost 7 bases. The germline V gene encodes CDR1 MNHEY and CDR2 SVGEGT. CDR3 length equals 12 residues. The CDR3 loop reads CASRGDSEKLFL. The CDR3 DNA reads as TGTGCCAGCAGGGGGGACAGTGAAAAACTGTTTCTT.

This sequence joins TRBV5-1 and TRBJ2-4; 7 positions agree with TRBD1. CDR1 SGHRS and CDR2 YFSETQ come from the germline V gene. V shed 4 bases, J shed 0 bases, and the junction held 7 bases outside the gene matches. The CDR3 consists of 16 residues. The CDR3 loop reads CASSQGQKIAKNIQYF. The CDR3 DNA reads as TGCGCCAGCAGCCAGGGACAGAAAATAGCCAAAAACATTCAGTACTTC.

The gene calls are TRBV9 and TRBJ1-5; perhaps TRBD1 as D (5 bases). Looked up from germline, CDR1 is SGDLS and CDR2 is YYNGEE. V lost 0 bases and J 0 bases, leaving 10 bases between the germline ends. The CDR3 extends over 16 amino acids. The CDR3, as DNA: TGTGCCAGCAGCGTAGGTGAGGGGTTTAGCAATCAGCCCCAGCATTTT. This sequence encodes CASSVGEGFSNQPQHF. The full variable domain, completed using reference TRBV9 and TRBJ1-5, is DSGVTQTPKHLITATGQRVTLRCSPRSGDLSVYWYQQSLDQGLQFLIQYYNGEERAKGNILERFSAQQFPDLHSELNLSSLELGDSALYFCASSVGEGFSNQPQHFGDGTRLSIL.

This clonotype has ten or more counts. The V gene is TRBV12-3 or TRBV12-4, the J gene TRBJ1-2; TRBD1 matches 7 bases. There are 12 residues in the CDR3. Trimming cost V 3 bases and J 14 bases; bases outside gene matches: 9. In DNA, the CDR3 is TGTGCCAGCAGTTTTGGAACAGGGGTGGGGACCTTC. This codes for CASSFGTGVGTF.

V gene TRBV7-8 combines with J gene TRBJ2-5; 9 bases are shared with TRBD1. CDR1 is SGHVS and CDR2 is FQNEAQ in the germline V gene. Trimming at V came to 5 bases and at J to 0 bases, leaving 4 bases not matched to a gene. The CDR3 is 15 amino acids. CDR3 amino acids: CASSPGQGNQETQYF. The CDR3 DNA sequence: TGTGCCAGCAGCCCGGGACAGGGAAACCAAGAGACCCAGTACTTC.

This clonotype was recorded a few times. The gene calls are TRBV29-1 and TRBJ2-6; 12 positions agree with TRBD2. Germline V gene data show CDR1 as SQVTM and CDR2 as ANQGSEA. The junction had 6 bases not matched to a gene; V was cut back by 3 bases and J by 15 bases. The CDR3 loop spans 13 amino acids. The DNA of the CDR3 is TGCAGCGTTGAGGCGACTAGCGGGAGTAGCCTGACTTTC. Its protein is CSVEATSGSSLTF.

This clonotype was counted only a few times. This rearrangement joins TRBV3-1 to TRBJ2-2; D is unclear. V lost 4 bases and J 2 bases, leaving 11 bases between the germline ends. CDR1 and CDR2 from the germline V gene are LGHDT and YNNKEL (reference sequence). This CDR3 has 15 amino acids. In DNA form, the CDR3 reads TGTGCCAGCAGCCGCCTCACGGAAAACACCGGGGAGCTGTTTTTT. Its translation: CASSRLTENTGELFF.

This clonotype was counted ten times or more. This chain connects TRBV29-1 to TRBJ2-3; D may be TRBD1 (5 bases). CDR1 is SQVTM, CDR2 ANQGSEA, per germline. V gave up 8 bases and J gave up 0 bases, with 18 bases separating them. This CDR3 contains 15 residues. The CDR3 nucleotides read TGCAGCACTACCTGGCTCGACAGTAGCACAGATACGCAGTATTTT. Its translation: CSTTWLDSSTDTQYF.

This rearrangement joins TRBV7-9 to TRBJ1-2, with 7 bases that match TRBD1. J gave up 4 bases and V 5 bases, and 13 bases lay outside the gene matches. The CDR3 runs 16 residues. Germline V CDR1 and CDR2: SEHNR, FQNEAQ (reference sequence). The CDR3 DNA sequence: TGTGCCAGCAGCCTCGTAGGGACAGCCAGGATCTATGGCTACACCTTC. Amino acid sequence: CASSLVGTARIYGYTF.

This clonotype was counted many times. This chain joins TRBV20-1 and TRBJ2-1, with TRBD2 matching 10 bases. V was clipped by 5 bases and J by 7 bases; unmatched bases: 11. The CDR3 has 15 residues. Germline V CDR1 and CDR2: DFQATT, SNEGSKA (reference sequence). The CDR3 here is CSASSGTSVTNEQFF. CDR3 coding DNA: TGCAGTGCTTCGTCCGGGACTAGCGTTACGAATGAGCAGTTCTTC.

The CDR3 sequence: CASRVDRGTEAFF. CDR3 DNA: TGCGCCAGCAGGGTGGACAGGGGCACTGAAGCTTTCTTT. The chain links TRBV5-1 to TRBJ1-1; 9 nucleotides agree with TRBD1. CDR3 length equals 13 residues. V gave up 5 bases and J gave up 4 bases; unmatched junction bases: 3. Germline values: CDR1 SGHRS, CDR2 YFSETQ.

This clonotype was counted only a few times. The DNA of the CDR3 is TGTGCCAGCGGCCGACCGATGGGCGGCTACACCTTC. Translated, it gives CASGRPMGGYTF. The chain couples TRBV9 to TRBJ1-2; D is unclear. Trimming removed 7 bases from V and 8 bases from J, with 15 bases in between. Germline assignment: CDR1 SGDLS and CDR2 YYNGEE. The CDR3 has 12 amino acids.

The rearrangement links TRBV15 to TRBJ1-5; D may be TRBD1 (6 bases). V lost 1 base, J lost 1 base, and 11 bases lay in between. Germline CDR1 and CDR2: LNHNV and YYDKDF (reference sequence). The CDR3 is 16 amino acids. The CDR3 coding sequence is TGTGCCACCAGCAGAGGGACAGTCGGCAGCAATCAGCCCCAGCATTTT. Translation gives CATSRGTVGSNQPQHF.

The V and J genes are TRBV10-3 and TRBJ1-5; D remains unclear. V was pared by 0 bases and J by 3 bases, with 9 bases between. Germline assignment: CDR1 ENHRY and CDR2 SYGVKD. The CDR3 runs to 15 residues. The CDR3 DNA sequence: TGTGCCATCAGTGAGTCGATGCGGAACAATCAGCCCCAGCATTTT. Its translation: CAISESMRNNQPQHF.

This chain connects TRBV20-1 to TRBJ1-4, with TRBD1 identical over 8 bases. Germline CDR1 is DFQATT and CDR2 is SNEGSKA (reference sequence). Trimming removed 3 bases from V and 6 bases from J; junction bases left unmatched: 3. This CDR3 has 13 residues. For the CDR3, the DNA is TGCAGTGCTAGGACAGGGGCTGATGAAAAACTGTTTTTT. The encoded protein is CSARTGADEKLFF.